This T cell receptor (beta chain) came from a study of T cell changes during pregnancy in multiple sclerosis. The data were produced by immunoSEQ multiplex PCR, yet TCRdb's version contains in-frame clones alone and is incomplete. The sample contains fewer than 65,000 clones, roughly nine tenths of which appear only once. V was shortened by 5 bases and J by 5 bases, with 16 bases between the two germline ends. CDR3 length equals 15 residues. The V gene's germline CDR1 is LNHDA and CDR2 SQIVND (reference sequence). The TCR comes from a female donor in good health, enrolled as a control in a pregnancy study. This sample comprised peripheral blood, obtained in the first trimester of pregnancy. The chain has TRBV19 and TRBJ1-5; D perhaps matches TRBD1 (6 bases). Here the CDR3 reads CASSPRGGYDQPQHF. DNA for the CDR3: TGTGCCAGTAGTCCCCGAGGGGGATATGATCAGCCCCAGCATTTT.